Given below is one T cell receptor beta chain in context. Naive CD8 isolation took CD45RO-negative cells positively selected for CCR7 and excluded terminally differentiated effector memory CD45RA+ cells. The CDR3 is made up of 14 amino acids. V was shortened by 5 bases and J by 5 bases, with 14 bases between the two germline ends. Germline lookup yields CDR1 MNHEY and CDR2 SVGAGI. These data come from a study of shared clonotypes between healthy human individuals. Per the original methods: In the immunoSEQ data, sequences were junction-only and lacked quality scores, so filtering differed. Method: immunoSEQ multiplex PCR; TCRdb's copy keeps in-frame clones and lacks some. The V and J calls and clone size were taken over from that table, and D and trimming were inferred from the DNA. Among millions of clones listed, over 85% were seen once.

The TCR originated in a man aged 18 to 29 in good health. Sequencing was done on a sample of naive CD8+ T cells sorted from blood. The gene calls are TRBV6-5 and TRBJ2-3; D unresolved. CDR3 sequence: CASSDTDGKDTQYF. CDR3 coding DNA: TGTGCCAGCAGTGACACCGACGGAAAAGATACGCAGTATTTT.